This record concerns one TCR beta chain sequence. This sample is drawn from a study of cytomegalovirus exposure and HLA in healthy donors. For the study at large: Genotyping of more than 300 donors showed that 80% to 90% belonged to the Caucasian-associated ancestry cluster.

In the PCR, 60 Vbeta and 13 Jbeta primers were used. Libraries were prepared by immunoSEQ multiplex PCR; TCRdb keeps only in-frame clonotypes and omits some of them. The data show 150,000 to 200,000 clones, around 82% seen once. Healthy bone marrow donors supplied every sample. This receptor was taken from a man between 50 and 59 years old in good health and CMV-seropositive. The sequenced material came from PBMCs.

CDR3 sequence reads: CASSQEQRGSTDTQYF. The CDR3, as DNA: TGCGCCAGCAGCCAAGAACAGCGGGGGAGCACAGATACGCAGTATTTT. This rearrangement joins TRBV4-3 to TRBJ2-3; 8 positions agree with TRBD2. Trimming at V came to 0 bases and at J to 0 bases, leaving 2 bases not matched to a gene. CDR1 and CDR2 from the germline V gene are LGHNA and YSLEER. This CDR3 region has 16 residues.